The 18 T cell receptor beta chains below come from one sample, sequenced in a study of vaccination and CD4 T cells after COVID-19 (dated by TCRdb to the early 2020s). The treatment or condition label of this sample denotes: roughly ten-day PBMC culture with coronavirus spike peptide pools or control peptides (ViraFEST assay). CD4+ T cells from unexposed donors were collected before the COVID-19 pandemic (2011-2018). The library was produced with PCR. The data were produced on an Illumina iSeq 100. At the Johns Hopkins FTIC core, DNA from the cultured CD4+ T cells underwent TCR sequencing with the Oncomine TCR Beta short-read assay. Starting from the raw public reads, TCRdb applied fastp trimming at Q25, assembled clones with MiXCR and retained in-frame beta chains. Duplicate CDR3 protein sequences are folded into a single record with the most common DNA and genes. The sample table holds 9,600 or so distinct CDR3 sequences, of which about half were seen once. The ten largest make up about 15% of the sample.

Their cognate antigens are unknown. Source material: CD4+ T cells from blood, cultured in vitro. These receptors originate from a human donor in good health.

This clonotype was recorded once. V gene TRBV11-2 combines with J gene TRBJ1-2; 8 nucleotides agree with TRBD1. V was pared by 3 bases and J by 1 base, with 10 bases of the junction left unmatched. CDR1 SGHAT and CDR2 FQNNGV come from the germline V gene. The CDR3 totals 17 residues. The CDR3 sequence: CASSFLQGARGNYGYTF. CDR3 sequence (DNA): TGTGCCAGCAGCTTTCTCCAGGGGGCGCGGGGTAACTATGGCTACACCTTC.

The chain recombines TRBV6-1 with TRBJ1-1; 7 nucleotides align to TRBD1. The CDR3 is 13 residues long. Losses at the gene ends were 7 bases for V and 0 bases for J; bases not matched to a gene: 2. The V gene's germline CDR1 is MNHNS and CDR2 SASEGT. The DNA for the CDR3 is TGTGCCAGCAAGACAGGGATGAACACTGAAGCTTTCTTT. Translation: CASKTGMNTEAFF.

The gene calls are TRBV6-5 and TRBJ2-5; possibly TRBD1 or TRBD2 for D (7 bases each). Germline V gene lookup returns CDR1 MNHEY and CDR2 SVGAGI. The V end was cut by 2 bases, the J end by 1 base, with 17 bases between. The length of the CDR3 is 17 residues. This chain's CDR3 is CASSYLGGGTIQETQYF. The DNA of the CDR3 is TGTGCCAGCAGTTACCTGGGAGGGGGCACAATCCAAGAGACCCAGTACTTC.

This clonotype was counted only a few times. The chain uses TRBV2 and TRBJ2-3; TRBD2 aligns across 8 bases. The CDR3 consists of 16 residues. CDR1 is SNHLY and CDR2 is FYNNEI in the germline V gene. V shed 6 bases, J shed 1 base, and the junction held 9 bases outside the gene matches. As DNA, the CDR3 is TGTGCCAGCAGGAGGGACCTGCGGGAGGGCACAGATACGCAGTATTTT. This codes for CASRRDLREGTDTQYF.

This clonotype has just a few counts. This chain joins TRBV20-1 and TRBJ2-5, with 7 bases aligning to TRBD2. Germline-derived CDR1 and CDR2 are DFQATT and SNEGSKA (reference sequence). The CDR3 is made up of 14 amino acids. V lost 4 bases, J lost 0 bases, and 5 bases stayed unmatched. Here the CDR3 reads CSAIELANQETQYF. DNA of the CDR3: TGCAGTGCTATAGAACTAGCGAACCAAGAGACCCAGTACTTC.

This chain uses TRBV27 with TRBJ1-2; D possibly corresponds to TRBD1 (5 bases). The CDR3 sequence is 13 residues long. CDR1 is MNHEY and CDR2 is SMNVEV in the germline V gene (reference sequence). V lost 6 bases and J lost 4, with 12 bases in between. CDR3 sequence reads: CASRSDSLYGYTF. In DNA form, the CDR3 reads TGTGCCAGCAGATCTGACAGCCTCTATGGCTACACCTTC.

This clonotype has only a few counts. The rearrangement joins TRBV27 to TRBJ2-3, with unresolved D. Between the trimmed V and J ends, which lost 6 bases and 2 bases, there was a span of 9 bases. Germline loops: CDR1 MNHEY, CDR2 SMNVEV (reference sequence). The CDR3 is 13 residues long. CDR3 DNA sequence: TGTGCCAGCAGACGGTGGGTCACAGATACGCAGTATTTT. Residues: CASRRWVTDTQYF.

By sample fraction, this clonotype is large. The V gene is TRBV4-1, the J gene TRBJ2-3; 8 nucleotides align to TRBD2. With V trimmed by 4 bases and J by 5 bases, 11 bases remained unmatched. The CDR3 consists of 16 residues. The germline gives CDR1 MGHRA, CDR2 YSYEKL. The chain's CDR3 is CASSLNPAGVRDTQYF. DNA for the CDR3: TGCGCCAGCAGCCTGAACCCAGCGGGAGTAAGAGATACGCAGTATTTT.

The J gene is TRBJ2-6, the V gene TRBV7-8; perhaps TRBD1 as D (5 bases). CDR1 and CDR2 from the germline V gene are SGHVS and FQNEAQ. The CDR3 contains 15 residues. Trimming took 5 bases from V and 0 from J, leaving 8 bases between them. CDR3 region: CASSQRGSGANVLTF. In nucleotides, the CDR3 is TGTGCCAGCAGCCAAAGGGGCTCTGGGGCCAACGTCCTGACTTTC.

The J gene is TRBJ1-5, the V gene TRBV19; D uncertain. With 4 bases removed from V and 0 bases from J, the gap between germline ends came to 16 bases. This CDR3 contains 17 residues. Germline V gene data show CDR1 as LNHDA and CDR2 as SQIVND (reference sequence). The CDR3 is CASSSDSRPYSNQPQHF. DNA for the CDR3: TGTGCCAGTAGTAGTGACTCCAGGCCCTATAGCAATCAGCCCCAGCATTTT.

V and J are TRBV11-3 and TRBJ1-1; D ambiguous. Germline CDR1 SGHNT, CDR2 YENEEA. With 4 bases removed from V and 6 bases from J, the gap between germline ends came to 9 bases. CDR3 length equals 12 residues. This chain's CDR3 is CASSSGRSEAFF. In DNA, the CDR3 is TGTGCCAGCAGCTCGGGGAGATCTGAAGCTTTCTTT.

The chain combines TRBV6-1 with TRBJ1-3; D is possibly TRBD1 (5 bases). The germline V gene has CDR1 MNHNS and CDR2 SASEGT. The CDR3 length is 12 residues. V dropped 3 bases and J dropped 9 bases, with 9 bases sitting between them. The CDR3 DNA reads TGTGCCAGCAGTGATAGGGGTGGCACCATATATTTT. This translates into CASSDRGGTIYF.

The rearrangement uses TRBV20-1 and TRBJ2-1, with TRBD2 identical over 16 bases. After removal of 0 bases from V and 3 bases from J, the junction contained 8 bases not matched to a gene. In germline, CDR1 is DFQATT, CDR2 SNEGSKA (reference sequence). This CDR3 region has 19 residues. In DNA form, the CDR3 reads TGCAGTGCTAGAGATCCCGGGACTAGCGGGGGGGTCTACTACAATGAGCAGTTCTTC. This encodes CSARDPGTSGGVYYNEQFF.

CDR3 sequence (DNA): TGTGCCAGCAGTTACCCGGGACAGGGGAACTATGGCTACACCTTC. It translates to CASSYPGQGNYGYTF. This chain joins TRBV6-2 or TRBV6-3 and TRBJ1-2; 10 bases align to TRBD1. The length of the CDR3 is 15 residues. CDR1 is MNHEY, CDR2 SVGEGT, per germline. The V and J ends lost 2 bases and 2 bases, in that order; junction bases with no gene match: 2.

The chain has TRBV20-1 and TRBJ2-5, with 11 bases lining up with TRBD2. This CDR3 has 15 residues. Per the germline V gene, CDR1 is DFQATT and CDR2 is SNEGSKA (reference sequence). Trimming removed 3 bases from V and 5 bases from J; junction bases left unmatched: 8. The DNA of the CDR3 is TGCAGTGCTAGTCTCCCCCCTAGCGGGGGGGAGACCCAGTACTTC. The encoded protein is CSASLPPSGGETQYF.

This sequence joins TRBV6-2 or TRBV6-3 and TRBJ1-2; weak D call: TRBD1 (5 bases). CDR1 and CDR2 (germline): MNHEY, SVGEGT. The V end lost 6 bases, the J end lost 8 bases, and 13 bases lay between the germline ends. There are 12 residues in the CDR3. CDR3 sequence reads: CASSRDGWGYTF. The CDR3 DNA follows: TGTGCCAGCAGCCGGGACGGTTGGGGCTACACCTTC.

The CDR3, as DNA: TGCAGTGCGTCACCCTCCGGGACAGGTTATGGCTACACCTTC. It is translated as CSASPSGTGYGYTF. The V and J genes are TRBV20-1 and TRBJ1-2, with 8 nucleotides matching TRBD1. Germline V gene data show CDR1 as DFQATT and CDR2 as SNEGSKA (reference sequence). V shed 6 bases, J shed 5 bases, and the junction held 11 bases outside the gene matches. The CDR3 runs 14 residues.

The chain joins TRBV19 to TRBJ1-1; a weak D match, TRBD1 (5 bases). Germline lookup yields CDR1 LNHDA and CDR2 SQIVND (reference sequence). V was cut by 6 bases and J by 1 base, with 12 bases left in between. CDR3 length: 14 amino acids. Here the CDR3 reads CASRSLGGNTEAFF. DNA for the CDR3: TGTGCCAGTAGGTCCCTGGGGGGGAACACTGAAGCTTTCTTT.